The 16 T cell receptor beta chains reported below all come from one sample, sequenced in a study of T-cell reconstitution after alpha-beta-depleted transplantation in children. Construction of the TCRbeta library involved unique molecular identifiers. MiXCR, run by TCRdb on the PCR reads, gives a single entry per CDR3 protein. The repertoire has 200,000 to 250,000 distinct CDR3 sequences, less than 9% of them found once; the top ten carry roughly 5.8%. The starting material was PBMCs, mostly from graft donor cells, obtained 180 days after TCRalphabeta/CD19-depleted stem cell transplant. The origin of the receptors is a male patient younger than 18 who had a stem cell transplant for acute lymphoblastic leukemia, so the T cells may come from the graft donor.

This clonotype has ten or more counts. The chain links TRBV5-1 to TRBJ2-2; no reliable D call. V was cut by 0 bases and J by 5 bases, with 11 bases left in between. From germline, CDR1 is SGHRS and CDR2 YFSETQ. The CDR3 consists of 15 residues. The CDR3 sequence is CASSLAVLGTGELFF. CDR3 in DNA: TGCGCCAGCAGCTTGGCCGTCCTAGGAACCGGGGAGCTGTTTTTT.

This clonotype has at least ten counts. The genes are TRBV20-1 and TRBJ2-5, with a tentative D call TRBD1 (6 bases). V was clipped by 7 bases and J by 0 bases, with 12 bases between them. CDR3 size: 13 residues. CDR1 and CDR2 from the germline V gene are DFQATT and SNEGSKA (reference sequence). The CDR3 sequence: CSGNREYQETQYF. The CDR3 DNA reads as TGCAGTGGGAACAGGGAGTACCAAGAGACCCAGTACTTC.

This clonotype was picked up many times. The J gene is TRBJ2-3, the V gene TRBV24-1, with TRBD2 as a possible D gene (8 bases). The CDR3 covers 18 residues. Deletions cut 5 bases from V and 6 bases from J, with 26 bases between. Germline-derived CDR1 and CDR2 are KGHDR and SFDVKD. The CDR3 DNA reads TGTGCCACCAGTGGGGTGAGGGGGCAGAGTAGCGGGATTGATACGCAGTATTTT. Translation: CATSGVRGQSSGIDTQYF.

This clonotype was seen at least ten times. This chain connects TRBV2 to TRBJ2-1; 13 positions match TRBD2. The CDR3 length is 14 residues. Per germline, CDR1 SNHLY and CDR2 FYNNEI. The J segment lost 6 bases and the V segment lost 10 bases, leaving 6 bases of the junction unmatched. The chain's CDR3 is CATPLAGGPNEQFF. The CDR3 region has the DNA TGTGCCACCCCACTAGCGGGAGGGCCCAATGAGCAGTTCTTC.

This clonotype was counted at least ten times. This rearrangement joins TRBV11-2 to TRBJ2-7, with D unclear. From germline, CDR1 is SGHAT and CDR2 FQNNGV. The germline V and J ends were trimmed by 1 base and 0 bases, with 13 bases remaining between them. CDR3 size: 16 residues. The CDR3 spells CASSLGSTLYSYEQYF. The CDR3 DNA reads TGTGCCAGCAGCTTAGGCTCAACCTTGTACTCCTACGAGCAGTACTTC.

In its sample, this clonotype was seen many times. The rearrangement links TRBV5-5 to TRBJ1-2, with TRBD1 as a possible D gene (6 bases). Trimming took 0 bases from V and 2 from J, leaving 11 bases between them. The CDR3 contains 15 residues. Per germline, CDR1 SGHKS and CDR2 YYEKEE (reference sequence). The DNA of the CDR3 is TGTGCCAGCAGCTTGGACAGGGTGCACAACTATGGCTACACCTTC. It yields the protein CASSLDRVHNYGYTF. Filled out from reference TRBV5-5 and TRBJ1-2, the complete variable domain reads DAGVTQSPTHLIKTRGQQVTLRCSPISGHKSVSWYQQVLGQGPQFIFQYYEKEERGRGNFPDRFSARQFPNYSSELNVNALLLGDSALYLCASSLDRVHNYGYTFGSGTRLTVV.

There are a few counts of this clonotype. CDR3 region: CASSLRDGNYGYTF. CDR3 sequence (DNA): TGTGCCAGCAGTTTAAGGGACGGAAACTATGGCTACACCTTC. V usage is TRBV6-5 and J usage is TRBJ1-2; possible D gene TRBD1, 5 bases. Germline values: CDR1 MNHEY, CDR2 SVGAGI. The CDR3 runs 14 residues. V was cut by 4 bases and J by 2 bases, with 11 bases left in between.

The chain links TRBV19 to TRBJ2-1; TRBD2 agrees at 11 bases. Germline loops: CDR1 LNHDA, CDR2 SQIVND (reference sequence). V shed 2 bases and J 4 bases; nucleotides not matched to a gene: 7. The CDR3 totals 17 residues. In DNA form, the CDR3 reads TGTGCCAGTAGTATAACTAGCGGGAGATCACCGTACAATGAGCAGTTCTTC. Its translation is CASSITSGRSPYNEQFF.

This clonotype was found many times. The chain has TRBV5-1 and TRBJ2-5, with no clear D. This CDR3 is built from 15 residues. Germline CDR1 SGHRS, CDR2 YFSETQ. V lost 3 bases and J 1 base, leaving 13 bases between the germline ends. Here the CDR3 DNA reads TGCGCCAGCAGCTCCGACGACTCGTTCCAAGAGACCCAGTACTTC. Protein product: CASSSDDSFQETQYF.

This clonotype was observed many times. This chain links TRBV7-2 with TRBJ2-4; 10 bases map to TRBD2. The CDR3 totals 17 residues. CDR1 is SGHTA and CDR2 is FQGNSA in the germline V gene. After removal of 2 bases from V and 3 bases from J, the junction contained 7 bases not matched to a gene. The CDR3 is CASSLRLAGVVKNIQYF. The CDR3 nucleotides read TGTGCCAGCAGCTTACGGCTAGCGGGGGTCGTCAAAAACATTCAGTACTTC.

The table lists this clonotype with many counts. The V and J genes are TRBV5-1 and TRBJ2-7; 9 bases are a match to TRBD2. V lost 4 bases and J lost 1; bases outside the gene matches: 9. This CDR3 contains 16 residues. CDR1 is SGHRS and CDR2 is YFSETQ in the germline V gene. CDR3 bases: TGCGCCAGCAGCCGCCGTCCTAGCGGGGATTCCTACGAGCAGTACTTC. Translation: CASSRRPSGDSYEQYF.

This clonotype showed up many times. The J gene is TRBJ1-1, the V gene TRBV5-1; 8 nucleotides match TRBD1. From germline, CDR1 is SGHRS and CDR2 YFSETQ. This CDR3 spans 14 amino acids. J was trimmed by 5 bases and V by 3 bases; bases with no gene match: 6. The CDR3 protein is CASSSYGQGTEAFF. The CDR3 DNA is TGCGCCAGCAGCTCCTATGGACAGGGTACTGAAGCTTTCTTT.

This clonotype came up many times. The CDR3 is CSARTGRDQPQHF. The CDR3 nucleotides are TGCAGTGCCAGGACAGGGAGAGATCAGCCCCAGCATTTT. V gene TRBV20-1 combines with J gene TRBJ1-5; 8 bases align to TRBD1. Trimming cost V 6 bases and J 5 bases; bases outside gene matches: 6. Germline loops: CDR1 DFQATT, CDR2 SNEGSKA (reference sequence). The CDR3 length is 13 residues.

This clonotype was observed many times. The rearrangement uses TRBV20-1 and TRBJ1-5; D not certain. Germline V gene sequence: CDR1 DFQATT, CDR2 SNEGSKA (reference sequence). V was shortened by 4 bases and J by 0 bases, with 16 bases between the two germline ends. The CDR3 length is 16 residues. The chain's CDR3 is CSAIPPYALSNQPQHF. In nucleotides, the CDR3 is TGCAGTGCTATCCCACCCTATGCCCTTAGCAATCAGCCCCAGCATTTT.

This clonotype was detected many times. The rearrangement links TRBV7-9 to TRBJ2-1; D is unresolved. This CDR3 is built from 15 residues. CDR1 is SEHNR and CDR2 is FQNEAQ in the germline V gene (reference sequence). Trimming removed 1 base at V and 5 bases at J, with 12 bases between. The CDR3 sequence: CASSLVGIFHNEQFF. The CDR3, as DNA: TGTGCCAGCAGCTTAGTTGGGATTTTCCACAATGAGCAGTTCTTC. The complete variable domain, with remaining parts taken from reference TRBV7-9 and TRBJ2-1, reads DTGVSQNPRHKITKRGQNVTFRCDPISEHNRLYWYRQTLGQGPEFLTYFQNEAQLEKSRLLSDRFSAERPKGSFSTLEIQRTEQGDSAMYLCASSLVGIFHNEQFFGPGTRLTVL.

This clonotype was seen only a few times. V usage is TRBV20-1 and J usage is TRBJ2-7; D might be TRBD2 (5 bases). This CDR3 has 13 residues. CDR1 is DFQATT and CDR2 is SNEGSKA in the germline V gene (reference sequence). Trimming shortened V by 6 bases and J by 0 bases, and 12 bases separated the two germline ends. DNA for the CDR3: TGCAGTGCCATACGGGGATTCTCCTACGAGCAGTACTTC. Translation gives CSAIRGFSYEQYF.